This TCR beta chain was documented in a study of T cells after yellow fever vaccination. Study-wide results and limits: A weaker but faster secondary response was observed, peaking on day 5 versus 15. Within the sorted memory subsets, almost all vaccine-responding clonotypes could not be detected on day 0.

This clonotype has only a few counts. The germline V gene has CDR1 DFQATT and CDR2 SNEGSKA (reference sequence). J lost 7 bases, V lost 3 bases, and 4 bases had no gene match. This CDR3 contains 14 residues. A process of 5'RACE template switching, which added a universal primer site and UMIs, was used to make TCR cDNA. MiXCR was run by TCRdb on the 5' RACE reads, yielding one entry per CDR3 protein. The sample has more than 15,000 distinct CDR3 sequences; approximately 4.1% are singletons. The specimen was PBMCs, either bulk or a sorted T-cell subset (CD4+, CD8+, memory, or dextramer-sorted; not recorded which), collected 15 days after the yellow fever booster vaccination. The receptor was isolated from a young man who received the YFV17D yellow fever vaccine. The chain recombines TRBV20-1 with TRBJ2-1; 12 bases line up with TRBD2. This CDR3 is CSASLAGGENEQFF. CDR3 sequence (DNA): TGCAGTGCTAGTCTAGCGGGAGGGGAGAATGAGCAGTTCTTC.